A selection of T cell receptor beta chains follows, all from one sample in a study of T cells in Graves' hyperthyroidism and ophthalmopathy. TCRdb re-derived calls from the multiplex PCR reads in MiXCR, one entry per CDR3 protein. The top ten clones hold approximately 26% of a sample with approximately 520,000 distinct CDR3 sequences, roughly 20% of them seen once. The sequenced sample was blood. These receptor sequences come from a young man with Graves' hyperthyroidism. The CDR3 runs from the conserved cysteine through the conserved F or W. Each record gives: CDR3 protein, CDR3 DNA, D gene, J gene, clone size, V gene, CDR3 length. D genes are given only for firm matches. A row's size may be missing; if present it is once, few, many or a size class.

CSARGTNTGELFF	TGCAGTGCTAGAGGGACGAACACCGGGGAGCTGTTTTTT	.	TRBJ2-2	many	TRBV20-1	13
CASSESRGGTEAFF	TGTGCCAGCAGTGAGTCCCGGGGGGGCACTGAAGCTTTCTTT	.	TRBJ1-1	many	TRBV6-1	14
CASSLGGTGVLKQYF	TGTGCCAGCAGCTTAGGGGGGACAGGGGTTCTGAAGCAGTACTTC	TRBD1	TRBJ2-7	.	TRBV7-9	15
CASSTDQETQYF	TGTGCCAGCTCGACAGACCAAGAGACCCAGTACTTC	.	TRBJ2-5	many	TRBV18	12
CASSWGQTQETQYF	TGTGCCAGCAGCTGGGGACAGACCCAAGAGACCCAGTACTTC	TRBD1	TRBJ2-5	many	TRBV6-1	14
CASSEASPASSYEQYF	TGTGCCAGCAGTGAAGCATCGCCGGCGAGCTCCTACGAGCAGTACTTC	.	TRBJ2-7	many	TRBV6-1	16
CASSDGPSYEQYF	TGTGCCAGCAGTGATGGGCCGTCCTACGAGCAGTACTTC	.	TRBJ2-7	many	TRBV6-1	13
CASSFRVPLFNYGYTF	TGTGCCAGCAGTTTCAGGGTTCCCTTATTTAACTATGGCTACACCTTC	.	TRBJ1-2	many	TRBV12-3/TRBV12-4	16
CASTLGANTEAFF	TGTGCCAGCACCCTCGGGGCGAACACTGAAGCTTTCTTT	.	TRBJ1-1	many	TRBV6-5	13
CASSFNEGSYEQYF	TGTGCCAGCAGCTTCAACGAGGGGTCCTACGAGCAGTACTTC	.	TRBJ2-7	.	TRBV11-2	14
CASTQGQGNYGYTF	TGTGCCAGCACCCAGGGGCAGGGCAACTATGGCTACACCTTC	.	TRBJ1-2	.	TRBV28	14
CSARVGTGFYGYTF	TGCAGTGCTAGAGTTGGGACAGGGTTCTATGGCTACACCTTC	TRBD1	TRBJ1-2	many	TRBV20-1	14
CASSRQSQETQYF	TGTGCCAGTTCGAGACAGTCCCAAGAGACCCAGTACTTC	.	TRBJ2-5	many	TRBV28	13
CASSAHLGTGYQPQHF	TGTGCCAGCAGTGCGCACCTAGGGACAGGGTATCAGCCCCAGCATTTT	TRBD1	TRBJ1-5	many	TRBV6-1	16
CASSTRQGVRGYTF	TGTGCCAGCAGCACTCGACAGGGAGTGAGAGGCTACACCTTC	TRBD1	TRBJ1-2	many	TRBV12-3/TRBV12-4	14
CASSLDRKQPQHF	TGTGCCAGCAGCTTAGACAGAAAGCAGCCCCAGCATTTT	.	TRBJ1-5	.	TRBV7-8	13
CASSSYRGSRSKLFF	TGTGCCAGCAGCTCGTACAGGGGGTCGCGGTCGAAGCTGTTTTTT	TRBD1	TRBJ2-2	.	TRBV11-2	15
CASSSLLAGFYEQYF	TGTGCCAGCAGTTCCCTGCTAGCGGGGTTCTACGAGCAGTACTTC	TRBD2	TRBJ2-7	many	TRBV6-5	15
CASRNRALNTEAFF	TGCGCCAGCAGAAACAGGGCCTTGAACACTGAAGCTTTCTTT	.	TRBJ1-1	many	TRBV4-1	14
CASSLWPGVEANYGYTF	TGTGCCAGCAGTTTATGGCCAGGGGTGGAAGCTAACTATGGCTACACCTTC	.	TRBJ1-2	many	TRBV28	17